This T cell receptor (beta chain) was sequenced during a study of persistence of HIV-infected CD4 T cells. Study context: Donors had been on suppressive ART for a median of 8 years.

Anti-CD3/anti-CD28 beads served as a nonspecific positive control stimulus. Responding CD4+ T cells were sorted by upregulation of both CD40 ligand and CD69. The CDR3 covers 13 residues. Germline V gene data show CDR1 as SGHKS and CDR2 as YYEKEE (reference sequence). V was clipped by 4 bases and J by 1 base, with 8 bases between them. Sequencing used immunoSEQ version 4 in survey mode. Sequencing used immunoSEQ multiplex PCR; TCRdb keeps in-frame clones, though not all of them. The sample shows about 45,000 clones, about 87% of them seen only once. Points on this clone: Antigen: not known.

This specimen was CD4+ T cells sorted from PBMCs after roughly 20-hour stimulation, taken from a patient who received antiretroviral therapy. This chain joins TRBV5-5 and TRBJ1-1, with D possibly being TRBD1 (6 bases). The clonotype originates from an adult woman with HIV who was CMV-seropositive. CDR3 in DNA: TGTGCCAGCAGCAAGGGGGGGAACACTGAAGCTTTCTTT. Translating gives CASSKGGNTEAFF.